This entry is about one T cell receptor beta chain. The antigen is not known. The CDR3 has 16 amino acids. V lost 1 base to trimming and J lost 2 bases; unmatched junction nucleotides: 3. Germline CDR1 SGHRS, CDR2 YFSETQ. Only in-frame clones appear in the TCRdb table, and some are missing; sequencing was by immunoSEQ multiplex PCR. Among approximately 84,000 clones listed, 89% were seen once. The sample originates from a study of OX40 agonist ivuxolimab in advanced cancers. Study-level background: Administration of intravenous ivuxolimab to patients occurred every 2 weeks at 0.01 to 10 mg/kg. Every patient in dose escalation had hepatocellular carcinoma, melanoma, renal cell or head and neck cancer.

It was autoimmune disease history or systemic immunosuppression that excluded patients. Study-wide findings and caveats: Expanded clones were, on average, more numerous in CD8+ T cells than in CD4+.

The material sequenced was CD4+ or CD8+ T cells sorted from blood, taken in a trial of the OX40 agonist ivuxolimab. The chain joins TRBV5-1 to TRBJ2-1; TRBD2 aligns across 10 bases. The sequence derives from an adult with an advanced solid tumor such as melanoma, head and neck, liver or kidney cancer. The DNA for the CDR3 is TGCGCCAGCAGCTTGTTTAGCGGGAGGCCCTACAATGAGCAGTTCTTC. Amino acid sequence: CASSLFSGRPYNEQFF. Supplemented by reference TRBV5-1 and TRBJ2-1, the full variable domain reads KAGVTQTPRYLIKTRGQQVTLSCSPISGHRSVSWYQQTPGQGLQFLFEYFSETQRNKGNFPGRFSGRQFSNSRSEMNVSTLELGDSALYLCASSLFSGRPYNEQFFGPGTRLTVL.